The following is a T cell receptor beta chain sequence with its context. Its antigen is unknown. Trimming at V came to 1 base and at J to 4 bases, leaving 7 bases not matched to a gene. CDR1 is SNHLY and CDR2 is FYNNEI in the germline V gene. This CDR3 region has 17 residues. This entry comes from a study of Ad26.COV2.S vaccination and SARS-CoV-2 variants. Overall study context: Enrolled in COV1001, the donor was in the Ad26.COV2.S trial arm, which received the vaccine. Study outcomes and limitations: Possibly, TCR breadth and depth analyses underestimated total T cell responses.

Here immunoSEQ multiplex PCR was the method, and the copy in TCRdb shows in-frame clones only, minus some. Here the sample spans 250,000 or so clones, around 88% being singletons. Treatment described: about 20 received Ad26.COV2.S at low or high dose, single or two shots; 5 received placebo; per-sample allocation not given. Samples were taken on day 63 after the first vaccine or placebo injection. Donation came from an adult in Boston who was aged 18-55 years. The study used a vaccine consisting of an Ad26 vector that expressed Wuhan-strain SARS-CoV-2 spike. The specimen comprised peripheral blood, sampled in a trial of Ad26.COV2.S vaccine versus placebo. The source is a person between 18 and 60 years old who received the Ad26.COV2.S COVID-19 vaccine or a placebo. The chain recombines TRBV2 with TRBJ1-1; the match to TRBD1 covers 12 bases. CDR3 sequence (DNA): TGTGCCAGCAGTGAAGGGCCGGGGACAGGGGGCCTCACTGAAGCTTTCTTT. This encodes CASSEGPGTGGLTEAFF.